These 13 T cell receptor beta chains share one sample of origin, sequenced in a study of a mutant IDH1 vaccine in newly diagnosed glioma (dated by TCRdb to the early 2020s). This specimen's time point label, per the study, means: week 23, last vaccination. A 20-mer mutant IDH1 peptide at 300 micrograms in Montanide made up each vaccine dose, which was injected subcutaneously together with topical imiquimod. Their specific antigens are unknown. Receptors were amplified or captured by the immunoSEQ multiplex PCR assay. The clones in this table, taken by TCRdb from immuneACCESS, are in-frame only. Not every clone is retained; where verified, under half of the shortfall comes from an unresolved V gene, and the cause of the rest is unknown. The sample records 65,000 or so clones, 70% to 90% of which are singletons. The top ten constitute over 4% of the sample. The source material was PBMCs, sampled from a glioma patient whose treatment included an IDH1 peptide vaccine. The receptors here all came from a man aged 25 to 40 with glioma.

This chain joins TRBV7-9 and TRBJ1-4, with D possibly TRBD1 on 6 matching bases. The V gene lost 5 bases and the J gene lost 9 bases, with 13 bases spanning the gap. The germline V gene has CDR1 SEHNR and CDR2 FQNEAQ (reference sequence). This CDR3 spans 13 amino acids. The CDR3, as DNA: TGTGCCAGCAGCCCAGGGGTGACGCAAAAACTGTTTTTT. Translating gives CASSPGVTQKLFF.

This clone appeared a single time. CDR3 sequence: CASSELASTDTQYF. In DNA, the CDR3 is TGCGCCAGCAGTGAGTTGGCTAGCACAGATACGCAGTATTTT. The V and J genes are TRBV10-2 and TRBJ2-3; D remains unclear. The CDR3 spans 14 residues. V was pared by 1 base and J by 0 bases, with 5 bases between. The germline gives CDR1 WSHSY, CDR2 SAAADI.

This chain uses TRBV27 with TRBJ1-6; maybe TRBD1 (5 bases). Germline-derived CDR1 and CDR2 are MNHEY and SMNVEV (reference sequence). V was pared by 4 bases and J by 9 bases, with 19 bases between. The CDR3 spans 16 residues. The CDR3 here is CASSSTREGSGSPLHF. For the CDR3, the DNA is TGTGCCAGCAGTTCCACCAGGGAGGGGTCGGGTTCACCCCTCCACTTT.

Here the CDR3 reads CASSYETGGEQYF. CDR3 DNA sequence: TGTGCCAGCAGTTACGAGACAGGGGGCGAGCAGTACTTC. The chain employs TRBV6-5 and TRBJ2-7; the match to TRBD1 covers 9 bases. Germline CDR1 and CDR2: MNHEY and SVGAGI. This CDR3 has 13 residues. J lost 6 bases, V lost 2 bases, and 2 bases had no gene match.

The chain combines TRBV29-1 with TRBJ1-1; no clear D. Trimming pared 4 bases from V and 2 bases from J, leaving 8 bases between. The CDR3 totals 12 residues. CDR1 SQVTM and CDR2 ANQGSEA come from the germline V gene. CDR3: CSVGRSNTEAFF. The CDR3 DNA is TGCAGCGTTGGGAGGTCTAACACTGAAGCTTTCTTT.

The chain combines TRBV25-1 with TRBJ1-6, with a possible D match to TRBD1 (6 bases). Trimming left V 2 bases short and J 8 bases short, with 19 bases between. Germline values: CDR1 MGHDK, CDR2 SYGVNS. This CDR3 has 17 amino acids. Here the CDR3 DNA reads TGTGCCAGCAGTGAAACAGGGACGCCGACATGGTATTCACCCCTCCACTTT. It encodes CASSETGTPTWYSPLHF.

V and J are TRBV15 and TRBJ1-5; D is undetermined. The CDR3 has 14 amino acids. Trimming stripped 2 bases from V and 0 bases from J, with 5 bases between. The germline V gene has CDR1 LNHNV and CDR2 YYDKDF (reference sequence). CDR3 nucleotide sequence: TGTGCCACCAGCAGACACGGTAGCAATCAGCCCCAGCATTTT. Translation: CATSRHGSNQPQHF. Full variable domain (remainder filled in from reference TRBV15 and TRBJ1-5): DAMVIQNPRYQVTQFGKPVTLSCSQTLNHNVMYWYQQKSSQAPKLLFHYYDKDFNNEADTPDNFQSRRPNTSFCFLDIRSPGLGDTAMYLCATSRHGSNQPQHFGDGTRLSIL.

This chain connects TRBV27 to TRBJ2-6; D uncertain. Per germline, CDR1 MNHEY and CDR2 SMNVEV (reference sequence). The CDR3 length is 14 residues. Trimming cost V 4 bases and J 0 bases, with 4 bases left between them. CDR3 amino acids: CASSSLSGANVLTF. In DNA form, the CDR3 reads TGTGCCAGCAGTTCCCTCTCTGGGGCCAACGTCCTGACTTTC.

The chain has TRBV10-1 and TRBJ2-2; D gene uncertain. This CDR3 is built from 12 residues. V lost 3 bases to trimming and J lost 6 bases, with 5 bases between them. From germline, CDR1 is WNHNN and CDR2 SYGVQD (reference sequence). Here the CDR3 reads CASSEGPGELFF. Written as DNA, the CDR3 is TGCGCCAGCAGTGAAGGCCCCGGGGAGCTGTTTTTT.

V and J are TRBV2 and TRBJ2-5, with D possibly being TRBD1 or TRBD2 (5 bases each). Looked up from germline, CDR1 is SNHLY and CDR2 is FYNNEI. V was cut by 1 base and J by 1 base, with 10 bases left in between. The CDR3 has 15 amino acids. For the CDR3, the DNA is TGTGCCAGCAGTGAAGTGGGGGTCCCCCAAGAGACCCAGTACTTC. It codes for CASSEVGVPQETQYF.

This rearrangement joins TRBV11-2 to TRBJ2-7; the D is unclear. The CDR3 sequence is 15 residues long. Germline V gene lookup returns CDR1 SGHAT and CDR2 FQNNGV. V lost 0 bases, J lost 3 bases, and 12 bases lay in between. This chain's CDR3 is CASSLERNTVYEQYF. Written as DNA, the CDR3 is TGTGCCAGCAGCTTAGAAAGGAACACAGTCTACGAGCAGTACTTC.

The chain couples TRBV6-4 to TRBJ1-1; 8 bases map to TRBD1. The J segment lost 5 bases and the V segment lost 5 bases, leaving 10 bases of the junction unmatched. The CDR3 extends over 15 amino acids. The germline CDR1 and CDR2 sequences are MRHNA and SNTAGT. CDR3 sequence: CASSTLQGGKTEAFF. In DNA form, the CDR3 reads TGTGCCAGCAGTACGTTACAGGGGGGAAAGACTGAAGCTTTCTTT.

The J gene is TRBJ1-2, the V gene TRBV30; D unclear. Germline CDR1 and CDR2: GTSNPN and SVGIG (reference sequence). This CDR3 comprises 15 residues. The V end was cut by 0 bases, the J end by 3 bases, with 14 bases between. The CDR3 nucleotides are TGTGCCTGGAGTGTAGGGCCTGGAAAAGACTATGGCTACACCTTC. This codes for CAWSVGPGKDYGYTF.